This is a list of T cell receptor beta chains from one sample in a study of shared clonotypes between healthy human individuals. The assay was immunoSEQ multiplex PCR, and TCRdb's table has in-frame clones only and misses some. The table includes about 580,000 clones, roughly 98% detected once. The sequenced sample consisted of naive CD8+ T cells sorted from blood. The receptors were gathered from a man aged 25 to 40 in good health. Each CDR3 is given with its conserved first and last residue. Each record gives: clone size, V gene, D gene, J gene, CDR3 DNA, CDR3 protein. The D gene is left open where the match is weak. Rows give clone size only sometimes, using once, few, many, or a class for an expanded clone.

>-|TRBV6-9|TRBD1|TRBJ1-5
TGTGCCAGCAGTCAAAAGGACAGGTCGAATCAGCCCCAGCATTTT
CASSQKDRSNQPQHF
>-|TRBV27|-|TRBJ2-7
TGTGCCAGCAGTCCCCTATTGGGGGGCTACGAGCAGTACTTC
CASSPLLGGYEQYF
>once|TRBV7-6|TRBD2|TRBJ2-7
TGTGCCAGCAGCTGGCGGACTAGCGGGCTCTACGAGCAGTACTTC
CASSWRTSGLYEQYF
>-|TRBV15|TRBD2|TRBJ2-7
TGTGCCACCAGCCTAGCGGGAGTCTACGAGCAGTACTTC
CATSLAGVYEQYF
>-|TRBV7-6|-|TRBJ2-5
TGTGCCAGCAGCTTAGCCCTCGTCGGGACCAGCGGAGAGACCCAGTACTTC
CASSLALVGTSGETQYF
>-|TRBV28|-|TRBJ2-7
TGTGCCAGCAACTGGATTGGGGCTAGTGGGTACGAGCAGTACTTC
CASNWIGASGYEQYF
>-|TRBV27|-|TRBJ2-2
TGTGCCAGCAGTCCTTTTGTCCAGAACACCGGGGAGCTGTTTTTT
CASSPFVQNTGELFF
>-|TRBV2|-|TRBJ2-7
TGTGCCACCACGACACGAGCCTACGAGCAGTACTTC
CATTTRAYEQYF
>-|TRBV11-2|TRBD1|TRBJ2-1
TGTGCCAGCAGATCAGGGACAGGGTCGACTCGGCTCAGAAATGAGCAGTTCTTC
CASRSGTGSTRLRNEQFF
>-|TRBV5-6|-|TRBJ1-1
TGTGCCAGCAGCCGGGTTTACATGAACACTGAAGCTTTCTTT
CASSRVYMNTEAFF
>once|TRBV28|-|TRBJ2-7
TGTGCCAGCAGTCCCGCCTCGACCAGGGGAAGCTCCTACGAGCAGTACTTC
CASSPASTRGSSYEQYF
>-|TRBV4-1|-|TRBJ2-1
TGCGCCAGCAGCCTTATCCGGGGTCACAATGAGCAGTTCTTC
CASSLIRGHNEQFF
>-|TRBV30|-|TRBJ2-7
TGTGCCTGGAGTGTACGCAGGGAGGTCGACGAGCAGTACTTC
CAWSVRREVDEQYF
>-|TRBV29-1|TRBD1|TRBJ2-7
TGCAGCGTGGATGACAGGGGCCACGAGCAGTACTTC
CSVDDRGHEQYF
>-|TRBV7-8|-|TRBJ1-5
TGTGCCAGCAGCTTAGTCGAGGGTTCTGAAGTTCAGCCCCAGCATTTT
CASSLVEGSEVQPQHF
>-|TRBV28|-|TRBJ2-7
TGTGCCAGCAGTTTGCCGGATTCCTACGAGCAGTACTTC
CASSLPDSYEQYF
>-|TRBV27|-|TRBJ2-1
TGTGCCAGCACCCTGGACAGTAGGGGTGGGTACAATGAGCAGTTCTTC
CASTLDSRGGYNEQFF
>-|TRBV10-1|-|TRBJ2-1
TGCGCCAGCGGAAAAGGAAACCAGGTGAGGATCGGAAATGAGCAGTTCTTC
CASGKGNQVRIGNEQFF
>-|TRBV9|TRBD2|TRBJ2-3
TGTGCCAGCAGCGAACCCGGGACTAGCGGAGGCTCTAGCACAGATACGCAGTATTTT
CASSEPGTSGGSSTDTQYF
>-|TRBV6-5|TRBD1|TRBJ1-2
TGTGCCAGCAGTTACGGGACAGGGCGCGGCTACACCTTC
CASSYGTGRGYTF
>-|TRBV29-1|TRBD2|TRBJ2-7
TGCAGCGTTGGAGGGACTAGCGGGACTGTTTTAGATTACGAGCAGTACTTC
CSVGGTSGTVLDYEQYF
>-|TRBV14|-|TRBJ1-4
TGTGCCAGCAGCCAAGATCAGCGAGGGGAGGAAAAACTGTTTTTT
CASSQDQRGEEKLFF
>-|TRBV19|-|TRBJ2-1
TGTGCCAGTAGTACTCAGGGTCCTCTACACAATGAGCAGTTCTTC
CASSTQGPLHNEQFF
>-|TRBV4-1|-|TRBJ2-1
TGCGCCAGCAGCCCCTTCTGGGGAGACTACAATGAGCAGTTCTTC
CASSPFWGDYNEQFF
>-|TRBV29-1|-|TRBJ1-2
TGCAGCGTTGAAACCCATCAGGGAGGGAGGGGATATGGCTACACCTTC
CSVETHQGGRGYGYTF
>-|TRBV5-1|-|TRBJ2-5
TGCGCCAGCACGGACGGCTACCAAGAGACCCAGTACTTC
CASTDGYQETQYF
>-|TRBV13|-|TRBJ2-1
TGTGCCAGCCAAGGGGGGTACAATGAGCAGTTCTTC
CASQGGYNEQFF
>-|TRBV2|-|TRBJ2-7
TGTGCCAGCAGTGAATACCCTGGGCGGGCTAGAGAGCAGTACTTC
CASSEYPGRAREQYF
>-|TRBV27|TRBD1|TRBJ2-7
TGTGCCAGCAGTTTATCGGGACAGGGGCTATACGAGCAGTACTTC
CASSLSGQGLYEQYF
>once|TRBV9|TRBD2|TRBJ2-1
TGTGCCAGCAGCGTCGTGAGGGAGGGCGTATACAATGAGCAGTTCTTC
CASSVVREGVYNEQFF
>-|TRBV2|TRBD2|TRBJ2-7
TGTGCCAGCACGGGACTAGCGGATCCCTCCTACGAGCAGTACTTC
CASTGLADPSYEQYF
>-|TRBV7-9|TRBD1|TRBJ2-3
TGTGCCAGCAGCACACAGACAGGGGGCGCAGGGGATACGCAGTATTTT
CASSTQTGGAGDTQYF
>once|TRBV7-9|TRBD2|TRBJ2-7
TGTGCCAGCAGCATCTCGTTGACTAGCGGGGACGAGCAGTACTTC
CASSISLTSGDEQYF
>-|TRBV30|-|TRBJ2-3
TGTGCCTGGAGTCAGGAATACAGCACAGATACGCAGTATTTT
CAWSQEYSTDTQYF
>-|TRBV4-1|-|TRBJ2-3
TGCGCCAGCAGCCAACTCGGGCAGCCGAGCACAGATACGCAGTATTTT
CASSQLGQPSTDTQYF
>-|TRBV18|TRBD1|TRBJ1-1
TGTGCCAGCTCGGGACAGGTAAACACTGAAGCTTTCTTT
CASSGQVNTEAFF
>-|TRBV27|TRBD2|TRBJ2-7
TGTGCCAGCAGTCCGCGGACTAGCGGAGCTTACGAGCAGTACTTC
CASSPRTSGAYEQYF
>-|TRBV7-2|-|TRBJ2-7
TGTGCCAGCAGCTACGGGGGTTACGAGCAGTACTTC
CASSYGGYEQYF
>once|TRBV19|-|TRBJ2-7
TGTGCCAGTAGTATCGGTTTCTCCTACGAGCAGTACTTC
CASSIGFSYEQYF
>-|TRBV10-1|-|TRBJ2-1
TGCGCCAGCAGCAACCGGGACAAAGACAATGAGCAGTTCTTC
CASSNRDKDNEQFF
>-|TRBV11-3|TRBD2|TRBJ2-3
TGTGCCAGCAGCCCCCGGACTAGCGGAGCCACAGATACGCAGTATTTT
CASSPRTSGATDTQYF